This T cell receptor beta chain was sequenced during a study of blood T cell repertoires in COVID-19. Whole-study context: Donors in the United States, Italy and Spain gave samples during acute or convalescent COVID-19.

Germline lookup yields CDR1 SGHRS and CDR2 YFSETQ. The CDR3 loop spans 14 amino acids. Between the trimmed V and J ends, which lost 1 base and 3 bases, there was a span of 10 bases. In the study's own analysis: How many nucleated cells were present was estimated from reference gene primer amplification. Profiling relied on immunoSEQ multiplex PCR, and the TCRdb table lists in-frame clones only, not all of them. From that table come the V and J calls and clone size; the DNA was used to work out D and trimming. The repertoire holds approximately 470,000 clones, with roughly 87% as singletons. The sample comprised PBMCs or T cells enriched from blood (not recorded which). The chain has TRBV5-1 and TRBJ2-5; weak D call: TRBD1 (6 bases). The receptor comes from a young woman who had recovered from COVID-19. As DNA, the CDR3 is TGCGCCAGCAGCTTGTGGGCAGGGGAAGAGACCCAGTACTTC. It specifies CASSLWAGEETQYF.